This is a list of T cell receptor beta chains from one sample in a study of T-cell memory formation after mild COVID-19. Using its own MiXCR run on the 5' RACE reads, TCRdb lists one record per CDR3 protein. This sample has about 270,000 distinct CDR3 sequences, with roughly 18% found just once. The sequencing input was PBMCs or a T cell subset sorted from them (not recorded which). The source of these receptors is a man aged 18 to 29 who had mild COVID-19 (a few samples of this study predate the infection). Cell type and time point are not known. CDR3s include the opening cysteine and the closing phenylalanine or tryptophan. The order of the fields is V gene, CDR3 protein.

V gene: TRBV3-1
CDR3 protein: CASSPTSGVTDTQYF

V gene: TRBV4-1
CDR3 protein: CASSQGSRLLGNQPQHF

V gene: TRBV7-2
CDR3 protein: CASSLAGTTVQGNEQFF

V gene: TRBV9
CDR3 protein: CASSGTGHTEAFF

V gene: TRBV4-3
CDR3 protein: CASSLSSWREQFF

V gene: TRBV20-1
CDR3 protein: CSARPPGPETQYF

V gene: TRBV20-1
CDR3 protein: CSAHPPSTGAGGYTF

V gene: TRBV9
CDR3 protein: CASSVGGPHEQYF

V gene: TRBV10-3
CDR3 protein: CAISLGQSEAFF

V gene: TRBV15
CDR3 protein: CATGQGESYNEQFF

V gene: TRBV6-2/TRBV6-3
CDR3 protein: CASTTGEGDTQYF

V gene: TRBV25-1
CDR3 protein: CASSELGGGTDTQYF

V gene: TRBV18
CDR3 protein: CASSPKENGYTF

V gene: TRBV7-9
CDR3 protein: CASSPQGLGTDTQYF

V gene: TRBV20-1
CDR3 protein: CSARRGGTVPTGELFF

V gene: TRBV5-1
CDR3 protein: CASSLTGIGQPQHF

V gene: TRBV5-1
CDR3 protein: CASSLSYGGTGELFF

V gene: TRBV7-2
CDR3 protein: CASSLPVLASYNEQFF

V gene: TRBV15
CDR3 protein: CATRGATGGPPAQFF

V gene: TRBV5-1
CDR3 protein: CASSRGTSQETQYF

V gene: TRBV7-3
CDR3 protein: CASSLSPGELFF

V gene: TRBV15
CDR3 protein: CATSRDRGVGEQYF

V gene: TRBV12-3/TRBV12-4
CDR3 protein: CASSSAGAGGYTF

V gene: TRBV7-2
CDR3 protein: CASRKRGADTQYF

V gene: TRBV5-6
CDR3 protein: CASSLLATNEKLFF

V gene: TRBV4-2
CDR3 protein: CASSQDPLDRNYGYTF

V gene: TRBV20-1
CDR3 protein: CSAKDRDLAGANVLTF

V gene: TRBV6-2/TRBV6-3
CDR3 protein: CASNQKTGKETQYF

V gene: TRBV7-2
CDR3 protein: CASSLLGSTDTQYF

V gene: TRBV20-1
CDR3 protein: CSADPGQGSETQYF

V gene: TRBV2
CDR3 protein: CASSATGNDQPQHF

V gene: TRBV23-1
CDR3 protein: CASLPRPSSYEQYF

V gene: TRBV5-1
CDR3 protein: CASSDGTGLYNSPLHF

V gene: TRBV6-2/TRBV6-3
CDR3 protein: CASSPTPGGLYEQYF

V gene: TRBV7-2
CDR3 protein: CASSFYWTGTNYGYTF

V gene: TRBV3-1
CDR3 protein: CASSLGLAGQETQYF

V gene: TRBV25-1
CDR3 protein: CASSDGGGNTEAFF